Listed here are 15 T cell receptor beta chains from one sample, sequenced in a study of blood T cell repertoires in COVID-19. The method was immunoSEQ multiplex PCR; TCRdb's version includes in-frame clones alone and lacks a portion of them. The data contain 80,000 to 130,000 clones, 80% to 95% of them singletons. Sequencing input: peripheral blood. These receptors originate from a man between 65 and 85 years old with acute or convalescent COVID-19.

This clone has only one observation. The J gene is TRBJ2-7, the V gene TRBV11-2; maybe TRBD2 (5 bases). The V end was cut by 5 bases, the J end by 2 bases, with 16 bases between. This CDR3 has 15 residues. Germline CDR1 is SGHAT and CDR2 is FQNNGV. The CDR3 DNA is TGTGCCAGCAGCACCGGAGGCGGGTCCACCTACGAGCAGTACTTC. Translation gives CASSTGGGSTYEQYF.

The chain uses TRBV5-1 and TRBJ1-1; 7 bases agree with TRBD1. Germline assignment: CDR1 SGHRS and CDR2 YFSETQ. V lost 5 bases, J lost 6 bases, and 13 bases stayed unmatched. The CDR3 is made up of 15 amino acids. The CDR3 loop is CASRKDRLGAPEAFF. The DNA for the CDR3 is TGCGCCAGCAGAAAGGACAGGCTAGGTGCCCCTGAAGCTTTCTTT.

This chain connects TRBV24-1 to TRBJ2-2, with 7 nucleotides matching TRBD2. Trimming cost V 7 bases and J 7 bases; bases outside gene matches: 11. This CDR3 has 15 amino acids. Germline assignment: CDR1 KGHDR and CDR2 SFDVKD. CDR3 nucleotides: TGTGCCACCAGCCCGGGAGGCCCCCTCATCGGGGAGCTGTTTTTT. This codes for CATSPGGPLIGELFF.

The chain links TRBV12-5 to TRBJ1-2; a possible D gene is TRBD1 (5 bases). The germline V gene encodes CDR1 LGHNT and CDR2 FRNRAP. Trimming removed 3 bases from V and 8 bases from J, with 13 bases in between. The CDR3 contains 13 residues. This CDR3 reads CASGFAGFRGYTF. CDR3 nucleotides: TGTGCTAGTGGTTTCGCAGGGTTTAGGGGCTACACCTTC.

This clone was counted a single time. This chain joins TRBV30 and TRBJ1-6, with D possibly matching TRBD1 (6 bases). The V gene lost 2 bases and the J gene lost 6 bases, with 8 bases spanning the gap. The CDR3 spans 13 residues. CDR1 and CDR2 from the germline V gene are GTSNPN and SVGIG (reference sequence). The CDR3 here is CAWSSGVNSPLHF. The CDR3 DNA reads as TGTGCCTGGAGTTCAGGGGTTAATTCACCCCTCCACTTT.

The chain joins TRBV29-1 to TRBJ2-1, with D possibly TRBD2 on 7 matching bases. The germline V gene has CDR1 SQVTM and CDR2 ANQGSEA. V lost 5 bases to trimming and J lost 1 base, with 12 bases between them. This CDR3 comprises 14 residues. Written as DNA, the CDR3 is TGCAGCGTTAGGGGGGGACTTTCCTACAATGAGCAGTTCTTC. It is translated as CSVRGGLSYNEQFF.

This clone was found a few times. The chain employs TRBV18 and TRBJ1-2; no clear D gene. The CDR3 is made up of 13 amino acids. With 1 base removed from V and 8 bases from J, the gap between germline ends came to 11 bases. Germline CDR1 and CDR2: KGHSH and LQKENI. As DNA, the CDR3 is TGTGCCAGCTCACCACAGGGCCGGAGGGGCTACACCTTC. It yields the protein CASSPQGRRGYTF.

The J gene is TRBJ2-2, the V gene TRBV4-2, with D unclear. Germline V gives CDR1 LGHNA, CDR2 YNFKEQ. CDR3 length equals 19 residues. V was pared by 0 bases and J by 4 bases, with 21 bases between. The CDR3 DNA reads as TGTGCCAGCAGCCAAGAGCCCTTGTTGCCGGTAGCCGCCACCGGGGAGCTGTTTTTT. Translating gives CASSQEPLLPVAATGELFF.

The chain joins TRBV5-5 to TRBJ1-1, with D perhaps TRBD1 (6 bases). The CDR3 extends over 14 amino acids. V was shortened by 4 bases and J by 5 bases, with 15 bases between the two germline ends. Germline CDR1 SGHKS, CDR2 YYEKEE (reference sequence). CDR3 protein: CASSGGMLGTEAFF. The DNA of the CDR3 is TGTGCCAGCAGCGGGGGCATGCTAGGGACTGAAGCTTTCTTT.

In this sample, this clone turned up once. This chain connects TRBV12-3 or TRBV12-4 to TRBJ2-7; maybe TRBD2 (5 bases). This CDR3 is built from 13 residues. Between the trimmed V and J ends, which lost 3 bases and 3 bases, there was a span of 9 bases. CDR3 region: CASSFGLHYEQYF. Written as DNA, the CDR3 is TGTGCCAGCAGTTTCGGACTCCACTACGAGCAGTACTTC.

The chain couples TRBV18 to TRBJ2-7, with 8 bases fitting TRBD2. The germline V gene has CDR1 KGHSH and CDR2 LQKENI. Trimming cost V 5 bases and J 3 bases; bases outside gene matches: 6. The CDR3 is made up of 14 amino acids. The CDR3 coding sequence is TGTGCCAGCTCAGCAAGCGGGGGAAACTACGAGCAGTACTTC. Translated: CASSASGGNYEQYF. Full variable domain (missing parts from reference TRBV18 and TRBJ2-7): NAGVMQNPRHLVRRRGQEARLRCSPMKGHSHVYWYRQLPEEGLKFMVYLQKENIIDESGMPKERFSAEFPKEGPSILRIQQVVRGDSAAYFCASSASGGNYEQYFGPGTRLTVT.

J is TRBJ1-6 and V is TRBV9; 7 bases fit TRBD1. The CDR3 consists of 17 residues. Germline V gene lookup returns CDR1 SGDLS and CDR2 YYNGEE. Unmatched junction bases numbered 14, after V lost 3 bases and J lost 8 bases. The chain's CDR3 is CASSGSWGDRSYSPLHF. In DNA form, the CDR3 reads TGTGCCAGCAGCGGTAGCTGGGGGGACAGATCCTATTCACCCCTCCACTTT.

The V call is TRBV6-2 or TRBV6-3, the J call TRBJ2-7; TRBD1 matches at 9 bases. This CDR3 has 14 amino acids. In germline, CDR1 is MNHEY, CDR2 SVGEGT. The V gene end was trimmed by 3 bases and the J gene end by 3 bases; junction bases not matched to a gene: 3. The CDR3 spells CASSYSTGGYEQYF. CDR3 DNA: TGTGCCAGCAGTTATTCGACAGGGGGCTACGAGCAGTACTTC.

This clone was recorded once. The chain joins TRBV6-6 to TRBJ1-2; the match to TRBD1 covers 7 bases. Germline V lookup: CDR1 MNHNY, CDR2 SVGAGI (reference sequence). The CDR3 is 15 residues long. J was trimmed by 0 bases and V by 6 bases; bases with no gene match: 7. The CDR3 coding sequence is TGTGCCAGCAGGGCGGACAGGCGCGCTAACTATGGCTACACCTTC. Translating it yields CASRADRRANYGYTF.

The chain uses TRBV27 and TRBJ2-3; D unclear. The V end lost 5 bases, the J end lost 4 bases, and 7 bases lay between the germline ends. The CDR3 extends over 12 amino acids. Germline V gene data show CDR1 as MNHEY and CDR2 as SMNVEV (reference sequence). CDR3 residues: CASSAYSDTQYF. CDR3 in DNA: TGTGCCAGCAGTGCATACTCAGATACGCAGTATTTT.